Below are 5 T cell receptor beta chains sequenced from a single sample in a study of T-cell reconstitution after alpha-beta-depleted transplantation in children. TCRbeta library construction was performed incorporating unique molecular identifiers. MiXCR, run by TCRdb on the PCR reads, gives a single entry per CDR3 protein. The table records about 610,000 distinct CDR3 sequences, more than 20% of them present only once. The sequencing used PBMCs, collected before TCRalphabeta/CD19-depleted stem cell transplant. The receptors here all came from a boy under two years old with Wiskott-Aldrich syndrome, due to receive a stem cell transplant.

This clonotype was recorded a few times. J is TRBJ2-7 and V is TRBV2; possible D gene TRBD2, 5 bases. In germline, CDR1 is SNHLY, CDR2 FYNNEI. The CDR3 is 14 residues long. V lost 5 bases to trimming and J lost 7 bases, with 18 bases between them. The CDR3 region has the DNA TGTGCCAGCAGTCCATCACCAACTAGGCGAGAGCAGTACTTC. Translating it yields CASSPSPTRREQYF.

The chain carries TRBV2 and TRBJ2-5, with a possible D match to TRBD2 (6 bases). Germline loops: CDR1 SNHLY, CDR2 FYNNEI. V was trimmed by 3 bases and J by 2 bases, leaving 13 bases between them. The CDR3 runs to 15 residues. CDR3 sequence reads: CASSDDGGRQETQYF. The DNA of the CDR3 is TGTGCCAGCAGTGATGACGGGGGACGTCAAGAGACCCAGTACTTC.

This clonotype was seen a few times. The chain employs TRBV28 and TRBJ1-2, with no clear D. V lost 8 bases, J lost 4 bases, and 20 bases lay in between. Germline CDR1 MDHEN, CDR2 SYDVKM. This CDR3 contains 15 residues. The CDR3 coding sequence is TGTGCCAGCGGATCACCCCCGACACCGCCCTATGGCTACACCTTC. It encodes CASGSPPTPPYGYTF.

The chain employs TRBV12-3 or TRBV12-4 and TRBJ2-7; 14 nucleotides match TRBD2. The CDR3 has 15 amino acids. After removal of 5 bases from V and 6 bases from J, the junction contained 6 bases not matched to a gene. CDR3 loop: CASSRGLAGGTEQYF. The CDR3, as DNA: TGTGCCAGCAGTCGCGGACTAGCGGGAGGAACCGAGCAGTACTTC.

The chain joins TRBV20-1 to TRBJ2-7; D gene unclear. The CDR3 runs to 14 residues. V shed 1 base and J shed 1 base, with 11 bases lying between them. Germline CDR1 is DFQATT and CDR2 is SNEGSKA (reference sequence). CDR3 nucleotides: TGCAGTGCTAGAGTCGGCGCTAGATCCTACGAGCAGTACTTC. Translation: CSARVGARSYEQYF.